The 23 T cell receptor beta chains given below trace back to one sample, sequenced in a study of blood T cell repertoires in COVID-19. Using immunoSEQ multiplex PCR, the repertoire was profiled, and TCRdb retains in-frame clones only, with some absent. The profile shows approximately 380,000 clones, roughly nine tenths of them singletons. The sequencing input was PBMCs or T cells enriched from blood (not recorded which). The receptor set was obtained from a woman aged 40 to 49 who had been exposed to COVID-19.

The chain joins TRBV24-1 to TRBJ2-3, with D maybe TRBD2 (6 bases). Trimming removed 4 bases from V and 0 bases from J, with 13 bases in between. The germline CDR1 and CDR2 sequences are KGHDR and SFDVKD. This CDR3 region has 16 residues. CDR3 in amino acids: CATSDPMGTSTDTQYF. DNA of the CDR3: TGTGCCACCAGTGACCCGATGGGGACTAGCACAGATACGCAGTATTTT.

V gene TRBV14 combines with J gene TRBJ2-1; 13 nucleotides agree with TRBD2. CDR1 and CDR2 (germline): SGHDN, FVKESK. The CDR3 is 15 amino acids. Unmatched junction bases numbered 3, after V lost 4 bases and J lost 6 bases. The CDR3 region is CASSPRLAGGNEQFF. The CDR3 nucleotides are TGTGCCAGCAGCCCGAGACTAGCGGGGGGCAATGAGCAGTTCTTC. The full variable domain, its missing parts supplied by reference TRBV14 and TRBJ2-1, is EAGVTQFPSHSVIEKGQTVTLRCDPISGHDNLYWYRRVMGKEIKFLLHFVKESKQDESGMPNNRFLAERTGGTYSTLKVQPAELEDSGVYFCASSPRLAGGNEQFFGPGTRLTVL.

This chain's CDR3 is CATSALLAGRNEQFF. The CDR3 DNA follows: TGTGCCACCAGTGCTTTACTAGCGGGCCGCAATGAGCAGTTCTTC. V usage is TRBV24-1 and J usage is TRBJ2-1; 9 positions match TRBD2. Germline V gene sequence: CDR1 KGHDR, CDR2 SFDVKD. V trimming: 5 bases; J trimming: 6 bases; junction bases outside the gene matches: 7. This CDR3 spans 15 amino acids.

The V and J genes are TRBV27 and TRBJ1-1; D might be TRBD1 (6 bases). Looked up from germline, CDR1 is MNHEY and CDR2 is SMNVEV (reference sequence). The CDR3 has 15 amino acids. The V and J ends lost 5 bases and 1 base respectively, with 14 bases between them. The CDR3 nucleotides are TGTGCCAGCAGTCCGAACCTACAGGGGAACACTGAAGCTTTCTTT. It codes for CASSPNLQGNTEAFF.

The CDR3 loop reads CASSQGSGGPSTDTQYF. Here the CDR3 DNA reads TGTGCCAGCAGCCAAGGTAGCGGGGGGCCGAGCACAGATACGCAGTATTTT. This chain connects TRBV3-1 (or the pseudogene TRBV3-2) to TRBJ2-3, with 10 bases aligning to TRBD2. Germline V lookup: CDR1 LGHDT, CDR2 YNNKEL (reference sequence). The V and J ends lost 1 base and 0 bases, in that order; junction bases with no gene match: 4. The CDR3 is 17 residues long.

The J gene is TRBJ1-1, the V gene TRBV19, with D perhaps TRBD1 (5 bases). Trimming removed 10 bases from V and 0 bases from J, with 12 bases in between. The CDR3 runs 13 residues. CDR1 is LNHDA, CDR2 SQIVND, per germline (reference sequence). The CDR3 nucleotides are TGTGCCACCCAGGGATTCATGAACACTGAAGCTTTCTTT. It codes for CATQGFMNTEAFF.

In DNA, the CDR3 is TGTGCCAGCAGCGTAGGAAGAGGAAGCTCTGGAAACACCATATATTTT. This encodes CASSVGRGSSGNTIYF. The chain joins TRBV9 to TRBJ1-3; no clear D. The germline V and J ends were trimmed by 0 bases and 0 bases, with 10 bases remaining between them. The CDR3 has 16 residues. Germline lookup yields CDR1 SGDLS and CDR2 YYNGEE.

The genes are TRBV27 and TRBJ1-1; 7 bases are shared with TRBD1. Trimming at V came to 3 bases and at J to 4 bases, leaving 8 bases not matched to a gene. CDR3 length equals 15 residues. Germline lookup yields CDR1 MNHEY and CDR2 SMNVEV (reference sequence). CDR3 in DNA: TGTGCCAGCAGTTTCGGGAGACAGGGTTTCACTGAAGCTTTCTTT. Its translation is CASSFGRQGFTEAFF.

This chain's CDR3 is CASSQGDRVPNNEQFF. Here the CDR3 DNA reads TGCGCCAGCAGCCAAGGTGACCGGGTCCCTAACAATGAGCAGTTCTTC. The chain is built from TRBV4-1 and TRBJ2-1; D is unresolved. V lost 1 base to trimming and J lost 5 bases, with 15 bases between them. Germline CDR1 reads MGHRA; CDR2 reads YSYEKL. This CDR3 spans 16 amino acids.

The CDR3 here is CASSLKLAGGGEQFF. DNA for the CDR3: TGTGCCAGCAGCTTAAAACTAGCGGGAGGCGGTGAGCAGTTCTTC. This rearrangement joins TRBV7-3 to TRBJ2-1, with 12 bases matching TRBD2. Germline CDR1 is SGHTA and CDR2 is FQGTGA. J gave up 9 bases and V 1 base, and 4 bases lay outside the gene matches. The CDR3 runs 15 residues.

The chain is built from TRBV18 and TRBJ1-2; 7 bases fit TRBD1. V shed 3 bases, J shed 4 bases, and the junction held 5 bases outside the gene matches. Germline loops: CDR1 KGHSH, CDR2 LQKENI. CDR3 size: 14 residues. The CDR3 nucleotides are TGTGCCAGCTCACCGGGACAGTCGATCTATGGCTACACCTTC. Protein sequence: CASSPGQSIYGYTF. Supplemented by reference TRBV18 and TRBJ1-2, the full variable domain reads NAGVMQNPRHLVRRRGQEARLRCSPMKGHSHVYWYRQLPEEGLKFMVYLQKENIIDESGMPKERFSAEFPKEGPSILRIQQVVRGDSAAYFCASSPGQSIYGYTFGSGTRLTVV.

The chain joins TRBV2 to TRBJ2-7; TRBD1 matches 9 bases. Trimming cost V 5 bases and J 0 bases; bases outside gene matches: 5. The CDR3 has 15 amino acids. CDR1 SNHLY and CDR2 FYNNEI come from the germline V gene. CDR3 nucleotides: TGTGCCAGCAGTCCACAGGGGGCGGACTCCTACGAGCAGTACTTC. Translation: CASSPQGADSYEQYF. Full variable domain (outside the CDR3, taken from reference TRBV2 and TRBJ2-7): EPEVTQTPSHQVTQMGQEVILRCVPISNHLYFYWYRQILGQKVEFLVSFYNNEISEKSEIFDDQFSVERPDGSNFTLKIRSTKLEDSAMYFCASSPQGADSYEQYFGPGTRLTVT.

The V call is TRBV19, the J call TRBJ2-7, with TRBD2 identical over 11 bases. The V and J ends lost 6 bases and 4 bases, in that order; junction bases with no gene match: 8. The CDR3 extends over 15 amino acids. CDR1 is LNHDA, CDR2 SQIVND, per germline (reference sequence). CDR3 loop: CASRTWTSGRYEQYF. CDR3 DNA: TGTGCCAGTAGGACGTGGACTAGCGGGCGGTACGAGCAGTACTTC.

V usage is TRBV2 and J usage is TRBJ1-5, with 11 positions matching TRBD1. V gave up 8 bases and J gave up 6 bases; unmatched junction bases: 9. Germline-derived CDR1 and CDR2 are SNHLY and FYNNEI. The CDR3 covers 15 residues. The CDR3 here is CASRRTGGLIQPQHF. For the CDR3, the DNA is TGTGCCAGCCGGAGGACAGGGGGCTTAATTCAGCCCCAGCATTTT.

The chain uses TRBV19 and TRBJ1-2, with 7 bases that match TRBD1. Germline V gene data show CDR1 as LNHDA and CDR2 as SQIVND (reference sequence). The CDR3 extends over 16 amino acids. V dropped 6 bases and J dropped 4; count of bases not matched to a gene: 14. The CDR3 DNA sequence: TGTGCCAGTAGCCAAGAGGACAGGAGTTTACTCTATGGCTACACCTTC. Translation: CASSQEDRSLLYGYTF.

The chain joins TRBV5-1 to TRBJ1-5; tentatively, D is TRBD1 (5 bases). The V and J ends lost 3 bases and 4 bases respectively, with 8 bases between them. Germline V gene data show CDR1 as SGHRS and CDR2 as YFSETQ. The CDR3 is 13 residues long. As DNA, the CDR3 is TGCGCCAGCAGCTCCAGGGATAATCAGCCCCAGCATTTT. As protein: CASSSRDNQPQHF.

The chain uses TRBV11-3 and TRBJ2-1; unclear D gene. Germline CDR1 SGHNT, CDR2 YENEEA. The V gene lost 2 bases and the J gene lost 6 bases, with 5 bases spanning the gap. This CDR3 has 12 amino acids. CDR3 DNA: TGTGCCAGCAGCTTAAATAGCAATGAGCAGTTCTTC. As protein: CASSLNSNEQFF.

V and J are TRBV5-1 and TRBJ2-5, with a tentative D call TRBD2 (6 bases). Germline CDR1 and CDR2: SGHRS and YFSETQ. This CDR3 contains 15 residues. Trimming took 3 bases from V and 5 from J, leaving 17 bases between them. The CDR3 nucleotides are TGCGCCAGCAGCTCAGGGACCCCGGGACTGGAGACCCAGTACTTC. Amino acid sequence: CASSSGTPGLETQYF.

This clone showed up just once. In nucleotides, the CDR3 is TGTGCCAGCAGTGAATTTTCGCGGGGCTCCTACGAGCAGTACTTC. Translated, it gives CASSEFSRGSYEQYF. The chain recombines TRBV6-1 with TRBJ2-7, with a weak D call TRBD2 (6 bases). The CDR3 consists of 15 residues. V gave up 2 bases and J gave up 0 bases, with 11 bases separating them. CDR1 and CDR2 from the germline V gene are MNHNS and SASEGT.

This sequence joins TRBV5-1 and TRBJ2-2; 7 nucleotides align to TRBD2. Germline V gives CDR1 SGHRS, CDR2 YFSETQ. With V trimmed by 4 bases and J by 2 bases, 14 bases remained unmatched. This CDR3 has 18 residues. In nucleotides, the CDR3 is TGCGCCAGCAGCCCAAGATTGACTAGCTCCCACAACACCGGGGAGCTGTTTTTT. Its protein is CASSPRLTSSHNTGELFF.

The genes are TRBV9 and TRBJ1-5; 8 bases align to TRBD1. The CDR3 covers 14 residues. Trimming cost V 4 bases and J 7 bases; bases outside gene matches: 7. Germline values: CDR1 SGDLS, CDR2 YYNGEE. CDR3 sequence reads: CASSPRQGAQPQHF. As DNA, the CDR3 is TGTGCCAGCAGCCCCAGGCAGGGGGCACAGCCCCAGCATTTT.

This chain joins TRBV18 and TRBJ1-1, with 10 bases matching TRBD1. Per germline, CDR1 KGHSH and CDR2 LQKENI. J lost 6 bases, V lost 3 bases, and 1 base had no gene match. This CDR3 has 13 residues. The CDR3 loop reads CASSPDRGSEAFF. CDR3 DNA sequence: TGTGCCAGCTCACCGGACAGGGGGTCTGAAGCTTTCTTT.

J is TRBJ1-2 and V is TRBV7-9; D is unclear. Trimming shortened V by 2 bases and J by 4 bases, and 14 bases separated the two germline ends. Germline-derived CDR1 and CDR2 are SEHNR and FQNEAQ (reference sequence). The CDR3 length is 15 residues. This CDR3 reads CASSLLIRTRYGYTF. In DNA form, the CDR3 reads TGTGCCAGCAGCTTATTAATCCGGACTCGCTATGGCTACACCTTC.